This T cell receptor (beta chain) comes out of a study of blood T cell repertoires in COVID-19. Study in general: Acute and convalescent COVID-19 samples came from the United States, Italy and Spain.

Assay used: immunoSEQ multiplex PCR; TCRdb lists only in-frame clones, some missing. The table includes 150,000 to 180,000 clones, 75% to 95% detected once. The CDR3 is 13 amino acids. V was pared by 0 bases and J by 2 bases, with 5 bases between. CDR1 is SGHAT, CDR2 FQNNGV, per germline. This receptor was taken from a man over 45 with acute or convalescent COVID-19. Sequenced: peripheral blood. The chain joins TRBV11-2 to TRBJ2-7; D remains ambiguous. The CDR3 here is CASSLERPYEQYF. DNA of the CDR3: TGTGCCAGCAGCTTAGAGAGGCCCTACGAGCAGTACTTC.